This T cell receptor (beta chain) originates from a study of T cells in Graves' hyperthyroidism and ophthalmopathy. V dropped 2 bases and J dropped 3; count of bases not matched to a gene: 6. There are 15 residues in the CDR3. CDR1 and CDR2 (germline): SGHAT, FQNNGV. Regions amplified from RNA transcripts were the TCR beta CDR3 regions. The TCR CDR3 was amplified in a first-round RT-PCR using the HTBI primer set. TCRdb redid the calling of the multiplex PCR reads with MiXCR, one entry per CDR3 protein. The data contain over 700,000 distinct CDR3 sequences, roughly a third of them singletons. The study defined stable Graves' hyperthyroidism as no ophthalmopathy progression within 18 months. The study based diagnoses on clinical symptoms, serum thyroxine and TRAb, thyroid ultrasound and orbital computed tomography.

This sequence joins TRBV11-2 and TRBJ2-5, with 7 bases fitting TRBD2. Sequencing used blood. The clonotype comes from a woman aged 40 to 55 with Graves' hyperthyroidism. CDR3 coding DNA: TGTGCCAGCAGCTTATACCCAGCGGGGAAAGAGACCCAGTACTTC. It codes for CASSLYPAGKETQYF.